The 24 T cell receptor beta chains below come from one sample, sequenced in a study of blood T cell repertoires in COVID-19 (dated by TCRdb to the early 2020s). Preparation of the library involved the immunoSEQ multiplex PCR assay. This is the immuneACCESS table as TCRdb keeps it, with only in-frame sequences that have V and J called. A part of the clones is gone; compared with another copy, unresolved V genes explain less than half, and the rest is unexplained. The sample table holds more than 110,000 clones, of which less than 85% were seen once. The ten most abundant clones make up approximately 5.8% of the sample. The sample consisted of peripheral blood. These receptors were taken from a human donor in a cohort sampled during active COVID-19.

This clone was seen only a few times. This specimen includes other DNA sequences encoding the same CDR3. The chain has TRBV7-3 and TRBJ2-3; 8 nucleotides align to TRBD2. Germline V gene lookup returns CDR1 SGHTA and CDR2 FQGTGA. The CDR3 extends over 15 amino acids. With 5 bases clipped from V and 0 bases from J, the junction kept 4 bases outside the gene matches. The CDR3 region has the DNA TGTGCCAGCAGCCGAAGCGGGGGAAGCACAGATACGCAGTATTTT. This codes for CASSRSGGSTDTQYF.

This rearrangement joins TRBV19 to TRBJ2-5, with no clear D. This CDR3 spans 13 amino acids. V lost 4 bases and J lost 4, with 10 bases in between. CDR1 and CDR2 (germline): LNHDA, SQIVND (reference sequence). This CDR3 is CASSTSGRETQYF. The CDR3 DNA is TGTGCCAGTAGTACCTCAGGAAGAGAGACCCAGTACTTC.

The chain combines TRBV5-4 with TRBJ2-3; 12 nucleotides line up with TRBD2. V trimming: 0 bases; J trimming: 6 bases; junction bases outside the gene matches: 5. Germline assignment: CDR1 SGHNT and CDR2 YYREEE (reference sequence). This CDR3 region has 16 residues. The CDR3 region has the DNA TGTGCCAGCAGCTTGGTGACTAGCGGGGGTAGGGATACGCAGTATTTT. This encodes CASSLVTSGGRDTQYF.

The chain recombines TRBV27 with TRBJ2-7, with TRBD1 matching 8 bases. Trimming removed 1 base from V and 5 bases from J; junction bases left unmatched: 10. Germline CDR1 MNHEY, CDR2 SMNVEV (reference sequence). The CDR3 has 16 amino acids. The CDR3 here is CASSLFGRGPPHEQYF. In DNA, the CDR3 is TGTGCCAGCAGTTTATTCGGCAGGGGGCCCCCCCACGAGCAGTACTTC.

The chain links TRBV7-3 to TRBJ2-6; no clear D gene. V was shortened by 5 bases and J by 1 base, with 12 bases between the two germline ends. Looked up from germline, CDR1 is SGHTA and CDR2 is FQGTGA. CDR3 length: 16 residues. CDR3 coding DNA: TGTGCCAGCAGCCCCCCAACTTTATCTGGGGCCAACGTCCTGACTTTC. Its protein product is CASSPPTLSGANVLTF.

V is TRBV18 and J is TRBJ1-2, with 9 bases aligning to TRBD1. There are 16 residues in the CDR3. The trim removed 0 bases at V and 8 bases at J, leaving 10 bases unmatched. The V gene's germline CDR1 is KGHSH and CDR2 LQKENI. Here the CDR3 DNA reads TGTGCCAGCTCACCACCTACTAACAGGGGGCGCCACGGCTACACCTTC. As protein: CASSPPTNRGRHGYTF.

The chain links TRBV19 to TRBJ2-7, with TRBD1 identical over 8 bases. CDR3 length: 16 amino acids. With 1 base clipped from V and 0 bases from J, the junction kept 5 bases outside the gene matches. CDR1 is LNHDA and CDR2 is SQIVND in the germline V gene (reference sequence). The CDR3 coding sequence is TGTGCCAGTAGTATAGCCCCGACAGGGGTCTCCTACGAGCAGTACTTC. Protein sequence: CASSIAPTGVSYEQYF.

A note on this clone: The sample has other DNA sequences that encode this CDR3 too. V gene TRBV20-1 combines with J gene TRBJ2-7; D is undetermined. Germline CDR1 DFQATT, CDR2 SNEGSKA (reference sequence). The CDR3 length is 11 residues. Between the trimmed V and J ends, which lost 3 bases and 2 bases, there was a span of 5 bases. CDR3 in DNA: TGCAGTGCTAGTGCGGCCTACGAGCAGTACTTC. Its translation is CSASAAYEQYF.

The rearrangement joins TRBV30 to TRBJ1-4; weak D call: TRBD1 (6 bases). Germline values: CDR1 GTSNPN, CDR2 SVGIG (reference sequence). This CDR3 is built from 13 residues. V was shortened by 4 bases and J by 0 bases, with 6 bases between the two germline ends. As DNA, the CDR3 is TGTGCCTGGACAGGGGCAACTAATGAAAAACTGTTTTTT. Its protein product is CAWTGATNEKLFF. Complete variable domain (other parts from reference TRBV30 and TRBJ1-4): SQTIHQWPATLVQPVGSPLSLECTVEGTSNPNLYWYRQAAGRGLQLLFYSVGIGQISSEVPQNLSASRPQDRQFILSSKKLLLSDSGFYLCAWTGATNEKLFFGSGTQLSVL.

This clone was seen only a few times. V and J are TRBV5-1 and TRBJ2-1; 9 nucleotides agree with TRBD1. V gave up 5 bases and J gave up 4 bases; unmatched junction bases: 7. Germline V lookup: CDR1 SGHRS, CDR2 YFSETQ. This CDR3 has 15 residues. The CDR3 here is CASRAAGTGYNEQFF. The CDR3 DNA sequence: TGCGCCAGCAGGGCCGCCGGGACAGGGTACAATGAGCAGTTCTTC.

This chain connects TRBV5-1 to TRBJ1-1, with D unclear. Germline V gene data show CDR1 as SGHRS and CDR2 as YFSETQ. Deletions cut 0 bases from V and 8 bases from J, with 20 bases between. CDR3 length: 16 amino acids. The CDR3 sequence is CASSLGYNSILPEAFF. The CDR3, as DNA: TGCGCCAGCAGCTTGGGGTATAACTCAATTTTGCCCGAAGCTTTCTTT. Complete variable domain (other parts from reference TRBV5-1 and TRBJ1-1): KAGVTQTPRYLIKTRGQQVTLSCSPISGHRSVSWYQQTPGQGLQFLFEYFSETQRNKGNFPGRFSGRQFSNSRSEMNVSTLELGDSALYLCASSLGYNSILPEAFFGQGTRLTVV.

This clone was seen a single time. The chain is built from TRBV7-8 and TRBJ2-2; a possible D gene is TRBD1 (5 bases). Trimming pared 2 bases from V and 6 bases from J, leaving 7 bases between. This CDR3 comprises 13 residues. Germline-derived CDR1 and CDR2 are SGHVS and FQNEAQ. This chain's CDR3 is CASSLQGSGELFF. DNA for the CDR3: TGTGCCAGCAGCTTACAGGGTTCCGGGGAGCTGTTTTTT.

The chain has TRBV30 and TRBJ2-4; D gene uncertain. Trimming cost V 3 bases and J 2 bases, with 8 bases left between them. Germline V lookup: CDR1 GTSNPN, CDR2 SVGIG (reference sequence). The CDR3 covers 13 residues. CDR3 residues: CAWRNHPKNIQYF. As DNA, the CDR3 is TGTGCCTGGAGAAATCATCCCAAAAACATTCAGTACTTC. Drawing the rest from reference TRBV30 and TRBJ2-4, the complete variable domain is SQTIHQWPATLVQPVGSPLSLECTVEGTSNPNLYWYRQAAGRGLQLLFYSVGIGQISSEVPQNLSASRPQDRQFILSSKKLLLSDSGFYLCAWRNHPKNIQYFGAGTRLSVL.

The chain has TRBV9 and TRBJ1-3, with TRBD1 identical over 7 bases. Germline V gene sequence: CDR1 SGDLS, CDR2 YYNGEE. The length of the CDR3 is 15 residues. Trimming at V came to 4 bases and at J to 2 bases, leaving 6 bases not matched to a gene. The CDR3 DNA follows: TGTGCCAGCAGCCAGGGACAGAGCCCTGGAAACACCATATATTTT. It yields the protein CASSQGQSPGNTIYF.

This chain connects TRBV24-1 to TRBJ2-2, with TRBD2 matching over 8 bases. Trimming took 7 bases from V and 8 from J; bases not matched to a gene: 11. CDR1 and CDR2 (germline): KGHDR, SFDVKD. The CDR3 spans 15 residues. In nucleotides, the CDR3 is TGTGCCACCAGGGGAAGCGGGGGCCCGAGAGGGGAGCTGTTTTTT. Amino acids: CATRGSGGPRGELFF.

About this clone: The sample contains more than one DNA sequence encoding this CDR3. The V call is TRBV15, the J call TRBJ2-5; TRBD1 might be the D (6 bases). Trimming took 0 bases from V and 5 from J, leaving 7 bases between them. This CDR3 is built from 13 residues. CDR1 LNHNV and CDR2 YYDKDF come from the germline V gene (reference sequence). The CDR3 is CATSRDRGETQYF. Written as DNA, the CDR3 is TGTGCCACCAGCAGAGACAGGGGCGAGACCCAGTACTTC.

The chain employs TRBV3-1 (or the pseudogene TRBV3-2) and TRBJ1-4; D perhaps matches TRBD1 (5 bases). Germline V gives CDR1 LGHDT, CDR2 YNNKEL (reference sequence). V was shortened by 0 bases and J by 7 bases, with 18 bases between the two germline ends. This CDR3 is built from 17 residues. DNA of the CDR3: TGTGCCAGCAGCCAAGAGGAGTTGGCAGGGCTTTTTGAAAAACTGTTTTTT. This gives the protein CASSQEELAGLFEKLFF.

This rearrangement joins TRBV11-2 to TRBJ2-5; 12 positions match TRBD2. There are 16 residues in the CDR3. Germline V gene data show CDR1 as SGHAT and CDR2 as FQNNGV. Germline trimming cut 5 bases from V and 1 base from J; bases unmatched to any gene: 5. Here the CDR3 reads CASSPSGGAPQETQYF. The CDR3 DNA is TGTGCCAGCAGCCCTAGCGGGGGGGCCCCCCAAGAGACCCAGTACTTC.

This chain uses TRBV7-9 with TRBJ2-2, with 8 bases that match TRBD2. CDR1 and CDR2 from the germline V gene are SEHNR and FQNEAQ (reference sequence). The CDR3 has 16 residues. V was pared by 5 bases and J by 6 bases, with 11 bases of the junction left unmatched. Here the CDR3 DNA reads TGTGCCAGCAGCCGCGCGGGGCTAGCGGGTCCCGGGGAGCTGTTTTTT. Translating gives CASSRAGLAGPGELFF.

This clone has only a few counts. The V call is TRBV6-6, the J call TRBJ2-1, with D hard to call. Germline lookup yields CDR1 MNHNY and CDR2 SVGAGI (reference sequence). V lost 0 bases and J lost 8, with 8 bases in between. This CDR3 is built from 13 residues. The CDR3 region has the DNA TGTGCCAGCAGTTACTCTTCCCGCGATGAGCAGTTCTTC. It encodes CASSYSSRDEQFF.

V and J are TRBV5-6 and TRBJ1-1; maybe TRBD1 (6 bases). Germline assignment: CDR1 SGHDT and CDR2 YYEEEE. Deletions cut 4 bases from V and 3 bases from J, with 16 bases between. CDR3 length: 15 residues. CDR3 nucleotides: TGTGCCAGCAGCCCATACCGGGACATGGACACTGAAGCTTTCTTT. Protein product: CASSPYRDMDTEAFF.

The V gene is TRBV6-5, the J gene TRBJ1-2; no firm D call. Germline CDR1 reads MNHEY; CDR2 reads SVGAGI. Trimming took off 2 bases at V and 6 bases at J, with 7 bases between the two ends. CDR3 size: 12 residues. CDR3 bases: TGTGCCAGCAGTTACATGGGAGATGGCTACACCTTC. Protein sequence: CASSYMGDGYTF.

V and J are TRBV10-2 and TRBJ2-5, with D possibly TRBD1 on 6 matching bases. V lost 6 bases, J lost 4 bases, and 30 bases lay in between. CDR1 and CDR2 from the germline V gene are WSHSY and SAAADI. The CDR3 length is 19 residues. CDR3 region: CASRGTTARTLGGVETQYF. The CDR3 DNA reads as TGCGCCAGCAGGGGTACAACCGCCCGGACCCTTGGGGGCGTAGAGACCCAGTACTTC.

The chain recombines TRBV28 with TRBJ2-2; tentative D call: TRBD2 (6 bases). V lost 3 bases and J lost 4, with 9 bases in between. The germline V gene encodes CDR1 MDHEN and CDR2 SYDVKM. The CDR3 extends over 14 amino acids. The CDR3 loop is CASSFLGGTGELFF. CDR3 bases: TGTGCCAGCAGTTTTTTGGGGGGCACCGGGGAGCTGTTTTTT. Based on the CDR3 plus reference TRBV28 and TRBJ2-2, the full variable domain is DVKVTQSSRYLVKRTGEKVFLECVQDMDHENMFWYRQDPGLGLRLIYFSYDVKMKEKGDIPEGYSVSREKKERFSLILESASTNQTSMYLCASSFLGGTGELFFGEGSRLTVL.